Listed below are T cell receptor beta chains from one sample, sequenced in a study of cytomegalovirus exposure and HLA in healthy donors. Sequenced by immunoSEQ multiplex PCR; TCRdb stores in-frame clones only, minus some. The sample holds fewer than 200,000 clones, 9.5% to 15% seen once. What was sequenced was PBMCs. These receptors came from a man aged 50 to 59 in good health and CMV-seropositive. The CDR3 runs from the conserved cysteine through the conserved F or W. Each record gives: J gene, clone size, D gene, V gene, CDR3 DNA, CDR3 protein. A D gene is named only where the DNA matches it firmly. Some rows mark clone size as missing; the rest say once, few, many or name a class of expanded clone.

j_call: TRBJ1-6
clone_size: few
d_call: TRBD1
v_call: TRBV9
cdr3_nt: TGTGCCAGCAGCGGTGGGACAGGGCAATCACCCCTCCACTTT
cdr3_aa: CASSGGTGQSPLHF

j_call: TRBJ2-2
clone_size: few
d_call: .
v_call: TRBV28
cdr3_nt: TGTGCCAGCAGTTTAGGCGCAGGGACGAACACCGGGGAGCTGTTTTTT
cdr3_aa: CASSLGAGTNTGELFF

j_call: TRBJ2-5
clone_size: .
d_call: .
v_call: TRBV12-5
cdr3_nt: TGTGCTAGTGGTTTGAGAGGGGGAGAGACCCAGTACTTC
cdr3_aa: CASGLRGGETQYF

j_call: TRBJ2-2
clone_size: .
d_call: .
v_call: TRBV7-9
cdr3_nt: TGTGCCAGCAGCCCCTTCGGGACCGGGGAGCTGTTTTTT
cdr3_aa: CASSPFGTGELFF

j_call: TRBJ2-3
clone_size: .
d_call: TRBD1
v_call: TRBV11-3
cdr3_nt: TGTGCCAGCAGTTGGGACAGCGCTATTACAGATACGCAGTATTTT
cdr3_aa: CASSWDSAITDTQYF

j_call: TRBJ2-7
clone_size: few
d_call: TRBD2
v_call: TRBV5-1
cdr3_nt: TGCGCCAGCAGCTTGACTAGCGGGGTATTGGAGCAGTACTTC
cdr3_aa: CASSLTSGVLEQYF

j_call: TRBJ2-3
clone_size: .
d_call: .
v_call: TRBV7-9
cdr3_nt: TGTGCCAGCAGCTTAGAGCCGGGGGTTACAGATACGCAGTATTTT
cdr3_aa: CASSLEPGVTDTQYF

j_call: TRBJ2-5
clone_size: few
d_call: .
v_call: TRBV5-1
cdr3_nt: TGCGCCAGCAGCTTGGAAAGGGGCCAAGAGACCCAGTACTTC
cdr3_aa: CASSLERGQETQYF

j_call: TRBJ2-5
clone_size: few
d_call: .
v_call: TRBV10-2
cdr3_nt: TGCGCCACAAACAGAGTTGGGGAGACCCAGTACTTC
cdr3_aa: CATNRVGETQYF

j_call: TRBJ1-4
clone_size: few
d_call: .
v_call: TRBV9
cdr3_nt: TGTGCCAGCAGCGTAGGACTAACTAATGAAAAACTGTTTTTT
cdr3_aa: CASSVGLTNEKLFF

j_call: TRBJ2-5
clone_size: few
d_call: .
v_call: TRBV5-3
cdr3_nt: TGTGCCAGAGTTCCCGGGTCCTTGCGGACCCAGTACTTC
cdr3_aa: CARVPGSLRTQYF

j_call: TRBJ2-3
clone_size: few
d_call: TRBD2
v_call: TRBV2
cdr3_nt: TGTGCCAGCAGAAGCGGGGGGGGCACAGATACGCAGTATTTT
cdr3_aa: CASRSGGGTDTQYF

j_call: TRBJ2-3
clone_size: few
d_call: TRBD1
v_call: TRBV5-1
cdr3_nt: TGCGCCAGCAGCTCAGGACAGGGACCGGGGGCAGATACGCAGTATTTT
cdr3_aa: CASSSGQGPGADTQYF

j_call: TRBJ1-1
clone_size: few
d_call: .
v_call: TRBV7-9
cdr3_nt: TGTGCCAGCACCTCAAGGGAAGGGGTGATGATGGGAAGCACTGAAGCTTTCTTT
cdr3_aa: CASTSREGVMMGSTEAFF

j_call: TRBJ2-5
clone_size: .
d_call: TRBD1
v_call: TRBV14
cdr3_nt: TGTGCCAGCAGCCACCCAGGGGGCCAAGAGACCCAGTACTTC
cdr3_aa: CASSHPGGQETQYF

j_call: TRBJ2-3
clone_size: .
d_call: .
v_call: TRBV11-2
cdr3_nt: TGTGCCAGCAGCCCAATCGGGGTTGGGCAGTATTTT
cdr3_aa: CASSPIGVGQYF

j_call: TRBJ1-4
clone_size: few
d_call: TRBD1
v_call: TRBV4-1
cdr3_nt: TGCGCCAGCAGCCACCAAATAGGGGGCGATGAAAAACTGTTTTTT
cdr3_aa: CASSHQIGGDEKLFF

j_call: TRBJ2-2
clone_size: .
d_call: TRBD1
v_call: TRBV6-6
cdr3_nt: TGTGCCAGCAGCATATACAGGGGTTCGGCCGGGGAGCTGTTTTTT
cdr3_aa: CASSIYRGSAGELFF

j_call: TRBJ1-5
clone_size: .
d_call: .
v_call: TRBV5-6
cdr3_nt: TGTGCCAGCAGCCCGGGATCTTTAAGCAGCAATCAGCCCCAGCATTTT
cdr3_aa: CASSPGSLSSNQPQHF

j_call: TRBJ1-6
clone_size: .
d_call: .
v_call: TRBV19
cdr3_nt: TGTGCCAGTAGTATAGCTGACACGGGGTGGGCCCTCCACTTT
cdr3_aa: CASSIADTGWALHF

j_call: TRBJ1-4
clone_size: few
d_call: .
v_call: TRBV5-1
cdr3_nt: TGCGCCAGCAGCTTGGCGGGGTCGGATGAAAAACTGTTTTTT
cdr3_aa: CASSLAGSDEKLFF

j_call: TRBJ2-4
clone_size: few
d_call: .
v_call: TRBV28
cdr3_nt: TGTGCCAGCACCTTCGAGGGGGTGGCCAAAAACATTCAGTACTTC
cdr3_aa: CASTFEGVAKNIQYF